Described below is a single T cell receptor beta chain sequence and its context. The record originates from a study of blood T cells in healthy people across ages. Alongside a J-beta primer mix, a sample-barcoded 5' primer served in a second PCR lasting 7 to 11 cycles. TCRdb reprocessed the 5' RACE reads with MiXCR, giving one entry per CDR3 protein. In the table there are 1.5 million to 2 million distinct CDR3 sequences, almost 35% of which are singletons. CDR3 length equals 14 residues. Germline values: CDR1 MGHRA, CDR2 YSYEKL. V gave up 4 bases and J gave up 2 bases, with 12 bases separating them. The sequenced material came from blood. This receptor was identified in a woman in her thirties in good health. This chain links TRBV4-1 with TRBJ2-7; D remains unclear. CDR3 nucleotide sequence: TGCGCCAGCAGCCTCGGGCAGATGACCTACGAGCAGTACTTC. Its translation is CASSLGQMTYEQYF.